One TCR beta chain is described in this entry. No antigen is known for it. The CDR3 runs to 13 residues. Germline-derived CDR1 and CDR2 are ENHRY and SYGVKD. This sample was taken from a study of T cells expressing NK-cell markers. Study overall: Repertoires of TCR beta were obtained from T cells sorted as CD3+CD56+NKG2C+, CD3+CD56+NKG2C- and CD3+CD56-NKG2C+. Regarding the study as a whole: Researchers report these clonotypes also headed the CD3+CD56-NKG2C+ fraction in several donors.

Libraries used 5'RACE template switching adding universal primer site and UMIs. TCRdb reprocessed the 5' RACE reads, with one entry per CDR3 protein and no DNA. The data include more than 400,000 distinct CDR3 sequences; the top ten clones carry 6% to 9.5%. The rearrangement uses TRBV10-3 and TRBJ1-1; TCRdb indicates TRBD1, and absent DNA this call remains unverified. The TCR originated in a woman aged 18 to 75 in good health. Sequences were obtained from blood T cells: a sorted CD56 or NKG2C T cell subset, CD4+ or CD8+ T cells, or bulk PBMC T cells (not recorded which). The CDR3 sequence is CAISEQGRTEAFF.